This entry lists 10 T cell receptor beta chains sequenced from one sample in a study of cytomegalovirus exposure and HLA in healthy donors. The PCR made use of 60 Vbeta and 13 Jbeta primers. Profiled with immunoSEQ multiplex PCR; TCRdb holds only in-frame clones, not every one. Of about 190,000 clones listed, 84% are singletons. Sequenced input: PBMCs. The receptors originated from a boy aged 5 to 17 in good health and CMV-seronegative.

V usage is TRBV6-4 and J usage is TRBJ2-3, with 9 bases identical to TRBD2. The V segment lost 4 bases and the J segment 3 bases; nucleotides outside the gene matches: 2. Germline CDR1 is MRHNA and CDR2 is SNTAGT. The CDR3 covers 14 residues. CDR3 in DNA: TGTGCCAGCAGTGTAGCGGGAGCGACAGATACGCAGTATTTT. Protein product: CASSVAGATDTQYF.

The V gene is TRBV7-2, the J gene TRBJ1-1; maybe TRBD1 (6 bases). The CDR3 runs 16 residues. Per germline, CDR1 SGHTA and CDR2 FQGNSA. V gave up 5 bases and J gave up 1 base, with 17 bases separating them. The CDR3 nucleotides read TGTGCCAGCAGCCCCCCGACGACAGGAAAGAACACTGAAGCTTTCTTT. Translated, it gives CASSPPTTGKNTEAFF.

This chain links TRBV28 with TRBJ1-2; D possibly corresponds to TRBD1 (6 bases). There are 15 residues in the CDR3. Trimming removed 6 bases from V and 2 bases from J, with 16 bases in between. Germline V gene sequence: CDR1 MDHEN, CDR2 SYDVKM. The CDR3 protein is CASSEDSAQNYGYTF. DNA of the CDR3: TGTGCCAGCAGCGAGGACAGTGCCCAAAACTATGGCTACACCTTC.

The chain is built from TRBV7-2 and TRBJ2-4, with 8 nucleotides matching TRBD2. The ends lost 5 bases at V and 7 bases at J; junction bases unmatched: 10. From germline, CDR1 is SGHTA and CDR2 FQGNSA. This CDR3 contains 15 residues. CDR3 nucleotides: TGTGCCAGCAGCCTCCACCGGGGGGGCTTGAACATTCAGTACTTC. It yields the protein CASSLHRGGLNIQYF. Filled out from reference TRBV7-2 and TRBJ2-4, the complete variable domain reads GAGVSQSPSNKVTEKGKDVELRCDPISGHTALYWYRQSLGQGLEFLIYFQGNSAPDKSGLPSDRFSAERTGGSVSTLTIQRTQQEDSAVYLCASSLHRGGLNIQYFGAGTRLSVL.

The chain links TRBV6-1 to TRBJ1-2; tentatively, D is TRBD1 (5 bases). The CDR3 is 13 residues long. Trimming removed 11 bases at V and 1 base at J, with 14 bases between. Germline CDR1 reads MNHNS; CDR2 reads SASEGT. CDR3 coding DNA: TGTGCCGGCCAATCGGGGGTTAACTATGGCTACACCTTC. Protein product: CAGQSGVNYGYTF.

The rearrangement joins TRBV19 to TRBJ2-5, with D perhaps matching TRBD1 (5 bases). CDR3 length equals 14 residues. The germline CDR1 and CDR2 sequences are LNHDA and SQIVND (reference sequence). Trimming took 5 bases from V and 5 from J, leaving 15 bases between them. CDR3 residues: CASSRTRAWETQYF. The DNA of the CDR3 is TGTGCCAGTAGTCGGACCAGGGCTTGGGAGACCCAGTACTTC. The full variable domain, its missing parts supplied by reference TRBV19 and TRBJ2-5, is DGGITQSPKYLFRKEGQNVTLSCEQNLNHDAMYWYRQDPGQGLRLIYYSQIVNDFQKGDIAEGYSVSREKKESFPLTVTSAQKNPTAFYLCASSRTRAWETQYFGPGTRLLVL.

CDR3 DNA sequence: TGTGCCAGCGGGATAGCGGGAGTTAGGGATGAGCAGTTCTTC. Protein product: CASGIAGVRDEQFF. The chain couples TRBV27 to TRBJ2-1; 9 nucleotides agree with TRBD2. Germline V gives CDR1 MNHEY, CDR2 SMNVEV (reference sequence). The CDR3 is made up of 14 amino acids. After removal of 8 bases from V and 8 bases from J, the junction contained 10 bases not matched to a gene.

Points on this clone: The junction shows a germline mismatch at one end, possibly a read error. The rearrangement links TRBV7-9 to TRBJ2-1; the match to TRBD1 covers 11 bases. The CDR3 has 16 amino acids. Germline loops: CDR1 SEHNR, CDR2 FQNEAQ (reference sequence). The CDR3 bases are TGTTCCAGCAGCTTAATCCGGGACAGGGGGACCAATGAGCAGTTCTTC. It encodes CSSSLIRDRGTNEQFF.

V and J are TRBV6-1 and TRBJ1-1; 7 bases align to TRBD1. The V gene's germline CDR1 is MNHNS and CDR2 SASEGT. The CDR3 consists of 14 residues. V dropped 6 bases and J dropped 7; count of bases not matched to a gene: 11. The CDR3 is CASSSDRVILEAFF. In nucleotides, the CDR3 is TGTGCCAGCAGCTCCGACAGGGTAATCCTTGAAGCTTTCTTT.

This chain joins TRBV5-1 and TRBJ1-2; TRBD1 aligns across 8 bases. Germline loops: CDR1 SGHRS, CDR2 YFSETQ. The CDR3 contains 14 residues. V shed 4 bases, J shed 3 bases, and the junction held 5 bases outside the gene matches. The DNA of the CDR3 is TGCGCCAGCAGCCGCCTGACAGGGGACTATGGCTACACCTTC. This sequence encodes CASSRLTGDYGYTF.